The 32 T cell receptor beta chains presented below share a single source sample, sequenced in a study of spatial heterogeneity in lung cancer. Regarding time point: sample taken at primary tumor resection. Whole RNA obtained from tumor, nontumor lung or frozen PBMC underwent sequencing without sorting. From the 5' RACE reads, TCRdb called clonotypes with MiXCR, one entry per CDR3 protein. The sample has tens of thousands of distinct CDR3 sequences; about 20% are singletons. Sequencing was performed on PBMCs, taken at surgery. These TCRs come from a male donor with early-stage non-small cell lung cancer.

The genes are TRBV9 and TRBJ2-3; D is uncertain. CDR1 and CDR2 from the germline V gene are SGDLS and YYNGEE. This CDR3 spans 15 amino acids. Trimming took 1 base from V and 0 from J, leaving 9 bases between them. CDR3 loop: CASSVSLSSTDTQYF. Here the CDR3 DNA reads TGTGCCAGCAGCGTAAGCCTCAGTAGCACAGATACGCAGTATTTT.

At least ten counts were recorded for this clonotype. This sequence joins TRBV29-1 and TRBJ1-3, with D unclear. Germline V CDR1 and CDR2: SQVTM, ANQGSEA. V lost 4 bases, J lost 0 bases, and 7 bases lay in between. The CDR3 is 13 residues long. The CDR3 loop reads CSVVRSSGNTIYF. CDR3 coding DNA: TGCAGCGTTGTTCGAAGCTCTGGAAACACCATATATTTT.

V and J are TRBV7-9 and TRBJ1-2; D is undetermined. The V end was cut by 1 base, the J end by 6 bases, with 9 bases between. Germline CDR1 reads SEHNR; CDR2 reads FQNEAQ (reference sequence). The CDR3 loop spans 13 amino acids. The CDR3 spells CASSLVGWDGYTF. The CDR3 bases are TGTGCCAGCAGCTTAGTAGGATGGGATGGCTACACCTTC.

There are many counts of this clonotype. The genes are TRBV29-1 and TRBJ2-1; D not resolved. Germline-derived CDR1 and CDR2 are SQVTM and ANQGSEA. With 0 bases removed from V and 8 bases from J, the gap between germline ends came to 17 bases. This CDR3 region has 15 residues. The CDR3 DNA reads TGCAGCGTTGAAGATCGAAGTAGACCCCGTGATGAGCAGTTCTTC. Translation: CSVEDRSRPRDEQFF.

This clonotype was seen a few times. The chain combines TRBV3-1 with TRBJ2-2, with 8 bases lining up with TRBD2. The J segment lost 5 bases and the V segment lost 5 bases, leaving 7 bases of the junction unmatched. CDR1 and CDR2 (germline): LGHDT, YNNKEL (reference sequence). The CDR3 is 15 amino acids. DNA for the CDR3: TGTGCCAGCAGCTTCGGCAGCGGGAGTACCGGGGAGCTGTTTTTT. Residues: CASSFGSGSTGELFF. The full variable domain, with the rest looked up from reference TRBV3-1 and TRBJ2-2, is DTAVSQTPKYLVTQMGNDKSIKCEQNLGHDTMYWYKQDSKKFLKIMFSYNNKELIINETVPNRFSPKSPDKAHLNLHINSLELGDSAVYFCASSFGSGSTGELFFGEGSRLTVL.

The V and J genes are TRBV24-1 and TRBJ2-3; 9 bases agree with TRBD1. In germline, CDR1 is KGHDR, CDR2 SFDVKD. The V and J ends lost 6 bases and 1 base, in that order; junction bases with no gene match: 13. This CDR3 is built from 18 residues. The CDR3 nucleotides read TGTGCCACCAGTCCCAATCCCCGGACAGGGGCACGCACAGATACGCAGTATTTT. It yields the protein CATSPNPRTGARTDTQYF.

This clonotype has only a few counts. This chain joins TRBV19 and TRBJ1-5; no clear D gene. This CDR3 contains 15 residues. CDR1 is LNHDA and CDR2 is SQIVND in the germline V gene (reference sequence). The germline V and J ends were trimmed by 1 base and 5 bases, with 12 bases remaining between them. As DNA, the CDR3 is TGTGCCAGTAGTATAGGCAGAAACACGGATCAGCCCCAGCATTTT. It codes for CASSIGRNTDQPQHF.

The rearrangement uses TRBV4-3 and TRBJ1-1, with a possible D match to TRBD1 (5 bases). CDR1 is LGHNA, CDR2 YSLEER, per germline. The CDR3 is 14 residues long. Between the trimmed V and J ends, which lost 0 bases and 5 bases, there was a span of 10 bases. Here the CDR3 reads CASSQDRGETEAFF. The CDR3 coding sequence is TGCGCCAGCAGCCAAGATCGGGGGGAAACTGAAGCTTTCTTT.

This clonotype appeared many times. The gene calls are TRBV5-6 and TRBJ1-1; D is ambiguous. The ends were cut back, 0 bases at V and 0 bases at J, with 3 bases in the middle. Germline CDR1 SGHDT, CDR2 YYEEEE. CDR3 size: 13 residues. The CDR3 DNA reads as TGTGCCAGCAGCTTGGCCGTGAACACTGAAGCTTTCTTT. This encodes CASSLAVNTEAFF.

This clonotype was counted between two and nine times. The chain links TRBV27 to TRBJ1-1; 7 nucleotides agree with TRBD1. Germline values: CDR1 MNHEY, CDR2 SMNVEV (reference sequence). With 7 bases clipped from V and 4 bases from J, the junction kept 9 bases outside the gene matches. The CDR3 is made up of 14 amino acids. The CDR3 region is CASIGRGGFTEAFF. CDR3 DNA sequence: TGTGCCAGCATCGGCAGGGGGGGCTTCACTGAAGCTTTCTTT.

V gene TRBV12-3 or TRBV12-4 combines with J gene TRBJ2-1, with TRBD1 matching 7 bases. Trimming removed 2 bases from V and 12 bases from J; junction bases left unmatched: 4. The CDR3 has 12 residues. CDR3 loop: CASSLRQGTQFF. The CDR3 DNA is TGTGCCAGCAGTTTAAGACAGGGCACGCAGTTCTTC.

The CDR3 DNA reads TGTGCCAGCAGCTTGGTTCGGCAGGGGATTGGTTCTGGAAACACCATATATTTT. Protein product: CASSLVRQGIGSGNTIYF. The V gene is TRBV5-5, the J gene TRBJ1-3, with D perhaps TRBD1 (6 bases). Germline assignment: CDR1 SGHKS and CDR2 YYEKEE (reference sequence). This CDR3 is built from 18 residues. Trimming took off 0 bases at V and 1 base at J, with 17 bases between the two ends.

In its sample, this clonotype was seen a few times. The chain uses TRBV7-3 and TRBJ2-3; 7 nucleotides align to TRBD1. The germline CDR1 and CDR2 sequences are SGHTA and FQGTGA. CDR3 size: 16 residues. With 5 bases clipped from V and 4 bases from J, the junction kept 12 bases outside the gene matches. In DNA, the CDR3 is TGTGCCAGCAGCCCGGGTAGGGGGCGCGGGCCAGATACGCAGTATTTT. This gives the protein CASSPGRGRGPDTQYF.

The sample holds a few counts of this clonotype. V usage is TRBV29-1 and J usage is TRBJ2-5; 7 positions agree with TRBD2. CDR1 is SQVTM and CDR2 is ANQGSEA in the germline V gene. The ends lost 4 bases at V and 6 bases at J; junction bases unmatched: 14. The CDR3 has 15 residues. The CDR3 nucleotides are TGCAGCGTTGCCCGCCCCGGGACTACCAGGAAGACCCAGTACTTC. Its translation: CSVARPGTTRKTQYF.

The chain couples TRBV5-1 to TRBJ2-7; 8 nucleotides agree with TRBD2. The germline gives CDR1 SGHRS, CDR2 YFSETQ. The ends lost 0 bases at V and 3 bases at J; junction bases unmatched: 8. The CDR3 is made up of 16 amino acids. CDR3 region: CASSLAGSGEIYEQYF. CDR3 nucleotides: TGCGCCAGCAGCTTGGCCGGTAGCGGGGAGATCTACGAGCAGTACTTC.

This clonotype showed up just once. This sequence joins TRBV20-1 and TRBJ2-1; perhaps TRBD1 as D (6 bases). CDR1 and CDR2 from the germline V gene are DFQATT and SNEGSKA (reference sequence). The CDR3 runs 16 residues. The V and J ends lost 0 bases and 2 bases respectively, with 14 bases between them. CDR3 in DNA: TGCAGTGCTAGAGATCCCCGCAGGGGTCCCTACAATGAGCAGTTCTTC. Encoded protein: CSARDPRRGPYNEQFF.

V and J are TRBV19 and TRBJ2-3; no definite D call. The assigned J gene may be wrong: the sequence end matches TRBJ1-5 better. CDR1 LNHDA and CDR2 SQIVND come from the germline V gene (reference sequence). The CDR3 runs to 16 residues. The CDR3 spells CACQQRSGSSPDTQHF. The DNA of the CDR3 is TGTGCCTGTCAACAAAGGAGCGGGAGTTCTCCAGATACGCAGCATTTT.

This clonotype was observed a handful of times. The chain is built from TRBV30 and TRBJ2-2; 8 bases agree with TRBD2. The J segment lost 6 bases and the V segment lost 3 bases, leaving 6 bases of the junction unmatched. This CDR3 contains 14 residues. CDR1 GTSNPN and CDR2 SVGIG come from the germline V gene (reference sequence). The CDR3 nucleotides are TGTGCCTGGAGGAACGACGGGGGGGCCGGGGAGCTGTTTTTT. Protein sequence: CAWRNDGGAGELFF.

This clonotype has more than one count but fewer than ten. V is TRBV19 and J is TRBJ1-5; D call uncertain. This CDR3 contains 15 residues. In germline, CDR1 is LNHDA, CDR2 SQIVND (reference sequence). V lost 7 bases and J 4 bases, leaving 17 bases between the germline ends. The DNA for the CDR3 is TGTGCCAGTACACCGTCCCGGGCAGCAAATCAGCCCCAGCATTTT. Translated, it gives CASTPSRAANQPQHF.

This clonotype has ten or more counts. This chain joins TRBV9 and TRBJ2-7, with D possibly matching TRBD2 (6 bases). Between the trimmed V and J ends, which lost 0 bases and 4 bases, there was a span of 14 bases. CDR1 is SGDLS, CDR2 YYNGEE, per germline. The CDR3 has 15 amino acids. CDR3 DNA: TGTGCCAGCAGCGTAGGGTCCGGGACTGGATACGAGCAGTACTTC. This codes for CASSVGSGTGYEQYF.

The chain carries TRBV28 and TRBJ1-1, with no clear D. The V gene lost 6 bases and the J gene lost 6 bases, with 11 bases spanning the gap. Germline loops: CDR1 MDHEN, CDR2 SYDVKM. The CDR3 is 12 residues long. CDR3 amino acids: CASSYNPAEAFF. The CDR3 DNA follows: TGTGCCAGCAGCTACAATCCCGCTGAAGCTTTCTTT.

This clonotype was observed a handful of times. The chain has TRBV10-3 and TRBJ2-4; maybe TRBD2 (5 bases). V was cut by 8 bases and J by 1 base, with 15 bases left in between. Germline CDR1 reads ENHRY; CDR2 reads SYGVKD. There are 15 residues in the CDR3. The DNA for the CDR3 is TGTGCCATCTCCCCCGGGGATGCGGCCAAAAACATTCAGTACTTC. It translates to CAISPGDAAKNIQYF.

The CDR3 DNA reads TGTGCCCTGACTAGCGGGGGAACAGATACGCAGTATTTT. As protein: CALTSGGTDTQYF. The chain couples TRBV2 to TRBJ2-3, with 12 bases that match TRBD2. The CDR3 is 13 amino acids. After removal of 11 bases from V and 3 bases from J, the junction contained 3 bases not matched to a gene. CDR1 and CDR2 (germline): SNHLY, FYNNEI.

This clonotype was picked up a small number of times. This chain joins TRBV19 and TRBJ2-7; TRBD1 might be the D (6 bases). The germline gives CDR1 LNHDA, CDR2 SQIVND (reference sequence). The CDR3 is 13 amino acids. Trimming shortened V by 6 bases and J by 1 base, and 10 bases separated the two germline ends. Here the CDR3 reads CASRTGSSYEQYF. CDR3 DNA: TGTGCCAGTAGAACAGGGAGTTCCTACGAGCAGTACTTC.

This chain links TRBV9 with TRBJ2-7; 11 positions match TRBD2. Germline V gene data show CDR1 as SGDLS and CDR2 as YYNGEE. V gave up 4 bases and J gave up 6 bases; unmatched junction bases: 9. The CDR3 totals 15 residues. The CDR3 sequence: CASSPQLAGVREQYF. DNA for the CDR3: TGTGCCAGCAGCCCCCAACTAGCGGGAGTTCGCGAGCAGTACTTC.

The J gene is TRBJ2-3, the V gene TRBV20-1, with TRBD2 identical over 9 bases. The CDR3 loop spans 15 amino acids. Looked up from germline, CDR1 is DFQATT and CDR2 is SNEGSKA (reference sequence). The junction had 3 bases not matched to a gene; V was cut back by 0 bases and J by 2 bases. In DNA, the CDR3 is TGCAGTGCTAGAGAAAGCGGGAGGACCACAGATACGCAGTATTTT. This encodes CSARESGRTTDTQYF.

This clonotype was seen many times. The chain couples TRBV28 to TRBJ1-4; no clear D gene. The germline CDR1 and CDR2 sequences are MDHEN and SYDVKM. The CDR3 is made up of 13 amino acids. Trimming shortened V by 7 bases and J by 0 bases, and 6 bases separated the two germline ends. CDR3 in amino acids: CASIGTTNEKLFF. The CDR3 DNA sequence: TGTGCCAGCATTGGGACAACTAATGAAAAACTGTTTTTT.

V gene TRBV7-2 combines with J gene TRBJ2-5; the match to TRBD2 covers 12 bases. V shed 3 bases and J 1 base; nucleotides not matched to a gene: 3. Per the germline V gene, CDR1 is SGHTA and CDR2 is FQGNSA. The CDR3 has 16 amino acids. The CDR3 coding sequence is TGTGCCAGCAGCTTCTCTAGCGGGGGGGGCCAAGAGACCCAGTACTTC. It specifies CASSFSSGGGQETQYF. Using reference TRBV7-2 and TRBJ2-5 for the parts outside the CDR3, the full variable domain is GAGVSQSPSNKVTEKGKDVELRCDPISGHTALYWYRQSLGQGLEFLIYFQGNSAPDKSGLPSDRFSAERTGGSVSTLTIQRTQQEDSAVYLCASSFSSGGGQETQYFGPGTRLLVL.

The rearrangement joins TRBV14 to TRBJ2-3, with TRBD2 matching 12 bases. The V and J ends lost 4 bases and 5 bases, in that order; junction bases with no gene match: 10. Per germline, CDR1 SGHDN and CDR2 FVKESK. CDR3 length equals 17 residues. CDR3 sequence (DNA): TGTGCCAGCAGCCCGTTGCCTAGCGGGGGGGCAAAAGATACGCAGTATTTT. Translated: CASSPLPSGGAKDTQYF.

This clonotype appeared many times. This sequence joins TRBV4-2 and TRBJ2-2; D is unresolved. This CDR3 region has 13 residues. V was cut by 0 bases and J by 4 bases, with 3 bases left in between. Germline CDR1 is LGHNA and CDR2 is YNFKEQ. The CDR3: CASSQESTGELFF. CDR3 bases: TGTGCCAGCAGCCAAGAGAGCACCGGGGAGCTGTTTTTT.

This clonotype was seen more than once but under ten times. The chain is built from TRBV7-2 and TRBJ2-5, with D possibly called TRBD1 or TRBD2 (5 bases each). In germline, CDR1 is SGHTA, CDR2 FQGNSA. V was clipped by 6 bases and J by 2 bases, with 10 bases between them. The CDR3 totals 13 residues. The CDR3 DNA reads as TGTGCCAGCAGACGGGACCAGCAAGAGACCCAGTACTTC. This gives the protein CASRRDQQETQYF. The whole variable domain, filled in from reference TRBV7-2 and TRBJ2-5, reads GAGVSQSPSNKVTEKGKDVELRCDPISGHTALYWYRQSLGQGLEFLIYFQGNSAPDKSGLPSDRFSAERTGGSVSTLTIQRTQQEDSAVYLCASRRDQQETQYFGPGTRLLVL.

The sample holds a few counts of this clonotype. The gene calls are TRBV7-9 and TRBJ2-3; 10 bases map to TRBD2. The germline V gene encodes CDR1 SEHNR and CDR2 FQNEAQ (reference sequence). The J segment lost 3 bases and the V segment lost 6 bases, leaving 6 bases of the junction unmatched. The CDR3 has 15 residues. CDR3 in amino acids: CASRSGTSETDTQYF. The CDR3 nucleotides are TGTGCCAGCAGGTCCGGGACTAGCGAGACAGATACGCAGTATTTT.